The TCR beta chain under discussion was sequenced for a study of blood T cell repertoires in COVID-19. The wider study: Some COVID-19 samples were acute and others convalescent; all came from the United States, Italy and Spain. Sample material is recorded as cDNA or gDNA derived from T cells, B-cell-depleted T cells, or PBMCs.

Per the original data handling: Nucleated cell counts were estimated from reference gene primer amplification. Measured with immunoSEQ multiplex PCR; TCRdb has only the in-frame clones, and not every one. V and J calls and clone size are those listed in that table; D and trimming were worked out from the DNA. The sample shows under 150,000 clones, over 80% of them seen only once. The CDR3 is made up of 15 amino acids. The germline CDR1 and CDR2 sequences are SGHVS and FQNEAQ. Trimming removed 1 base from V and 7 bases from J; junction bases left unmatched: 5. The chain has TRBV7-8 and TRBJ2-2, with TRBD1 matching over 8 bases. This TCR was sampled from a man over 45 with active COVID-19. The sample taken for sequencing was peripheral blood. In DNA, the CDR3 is TGTGCCAGCAGCTTAGGGACAGGGAGTGGCGGGGAGCTGTTTTTT. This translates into CASSLGTGSGGELFF.